This is a list of T cell receptor beta chains from one sample in a study of blood T cells in healthy people across ages. One entry per CDR3 protein results from TCRdb running MiXCR on the 5' RACE reads. This table holds 1.5 million to 2 million distinct CDR3 sequences, about two fifths found once. Material: blood. These receptors were obtained from a human donor in good health. CDR3s include the opening cysteine and the closing phenylalanine or tryptophan. Each record gives: J gene, clone size, V gene, D gene, CDR3 DNA, CDR3 protein. The D gene is left open where the match is weak. Clone size is given for some rows only: seen once, a few or many times, or a class if the clone is expanded.

j_call: TRBJ2-5; clone_size: .; v_call: TRBV20-1; d_call: .; cdr3_nt: TGCAGTGCTAATAATAGGAGGGGGAGACAAGAGACCCAGTACTTC; cdr3_aa: CSANNRRGRQETQYF
j_call: TRBJ2-2; clone_size: .; v_call: TRBV7-9; d_call: .; cdr3_nt: TGTGCCAGCAGCCACAGGAGTCAGGCGAACACCGGGGAGCTGTTTTTT; cdr3_aa: CASSHRSQANTGELFF
j_call: TRBJ2-1; clone_size: few; v_call: TRBV5-1; d_call: .; cdr3_nt: TGCGCCAGCAGCTTGGAACAGGGTTCCTACAATGAGCAGTTCTTC; cdr3_aa: CASSLEQGSYNEQFF
j_call: TRBJ2-7; clone_size: many; v_call: TRBV29-1; d_call: TRBD1; cdr3_nt: TGCAGCGCACAGGGGTTCGACGAGCAGTACTTC; cdr3_aa: CSAQGFDEQYF
j_call: TRBJ2-3; clone_size: .; v_call: TRBV2; d_call: .; cdr3_nt: TGTGCCAGCAGTGATCCCCGTGGGGTCGCAGATACGCAGTATTTT; cdr3_aa: CASSDPRGVADTQYF
j_call: TRBJ2-7; clone_size: .; v_call: TRBV13; d_call: .; cdr3_nt: TGTGCCAGCAGCTTCTCGCACTCCCCCGAGCAGTACTTC; cdr3_aa: CASSFSHSPEQYF
j_call: TRBJ2-7; clone_size: .; v_call: TRBV27; d_call: .; cdr3_nt: TGTGCCAGCAGTTGGGGAAAGAGCTACGAGCAGTACTTC; cdr3_aa: CASSWGKSYEQYF
j_call: TRBJ1-1; clone_size: .; v_call: TRBV19; d_call: .; cdr3_nt: TGTGCCAGTAGTATTGGGAGGACTGAAGCTTTCTTT; cdr3_aa: CASSIGRTEAFF
j_call: TRBJ1-2; clone_size: few; v_call: TRBV4-3; d_call: .; cdr3_nt: TGCGCCAGCAGCCAACATAACACGCGGAACTATGGCTACACCTTC; cdr3_aa: CASSQHNTRNYGYTF
j_call: TRBJ2-5; clone_size: .; v_call: TRBV3-1; d_call: TRBD1; cdr3_nt: TGTGCCAGCAGCCAAGATACCCTGACAGGGGAGACCCAGTACTTC; cdr3_aa: CASSQDTLTGETQYF
j_call: TRBJ2-7; clone_size: .; v_call: TRBV20-1; d_call: .; cdr3_nt: TGCAGTGCCTCGGACCGAATTCTCTACGAGCAGTACTTC; cdr3_aa: CSASDRILYEQYF
j_call: TRBJ2-1; clone_size: few; v_call: TRBV20-1; d_call: TRBD1; cdr3_nt: TGCAGTGTTAGAGGCTGGACAGGGTACAATGAGCAGTTCTTC; cdr3_aa: CSVRGWTGYNEQFF
j_call: TRBJ2-7; clone_size: .; v_call: TRBV20-1; d_call: .; cdr3_nt: TGCAGTGCTAGGGGCAGGGTGGTTGGCGAGCAGTACTTC; cdr3_aa: CSARGRVVGEQYF
j_call: TRBJ2-7; clone_size: .; v_call: TRBV6-2/TRBV6-3; d_call: .; cdr3_nt: TGTGCCATTGGGGCACCGGGCGGTTACGAGCAGTACTTC; cdr3_aa: CAIGAPGGYEQYF
j_call: TRBJ1-2; clone_size: .; v_call: TRBV9; d_call: .; cdr3_nt: TGTGCCAGCAGCGCCCGTAGGGGGGAGGGTGGCTACACCTTC; cdr3_aa: CASSARRGEGGYTF
j_call: TRBJ2-7; clone_size: .; v_call: TRBV3-1; d_call: .; cdr3_nt: TGTGCCAGCAGCCAAGGTGCAGGGCAGTACGAGCAGTACTTC; cdr3_aa: CASSQGAGQYEQYF
j_call: TRBJ2-5; clone_size: .; v_call: TRBV7-9; d_call: .; cdr3_nt: TGTGCCAGCAGCTTATGGAGGGGGGAAGAGACCCAGTACTTC; cdr3_aa: CASSLWRGEETQYF
j_call: TRBJ1-1; clone_size: .; v_call: TRBV7-3; d_call: TRBD1; cdr3_nt: TGTGCCAGCAGCACAGGACAGGGAAGTAACACTGAAGCTTTCTTT; cdr3_aa: CASSTGQGSNTEAFF
j_call: TRBJ2-3; clone_size: .; v_call: TRBV15; d_call: TRBD2; cdr3_nt: TGTGCCACCAGCTCTCCTAGCGGGGGGACTTCTACGCAGTATTTT; cdr3_aa: CATSSPSGGTSTQYF
j_call: TRBJ2-5; clone_size: many; v_call: TRBV29-1; d_call: TRBD1; cdr3_nt: TGCAGCGCTGTGACAGGGGGCAATTTTGGAGAGACCCAGTACTTC; cdr3_aa: CSAVTGGNFGETQYF
j_call: TRBJ2-4; clone_size: few; v_call: TRBV29-1; d_call: TRBD2; cdr3_nt: TGCAGCGCCGGACGGGGGGGCGAAAACATTCAGTACTTC; cdr3_aa: CSAGRGGENIQYF
j_call: TRBJ1-5; clone_size: few; v_call: TRBV6-6; d_call: .; cdr3_nt: TGTGCCAGCACTCCATGGGGGGATGTCAATCAGCCCCAGCATTTT; cdr3_aa: CASTPWGDVNQPQHF
j_call: TRBJ2-3; clone_size: few; v_call: TRBV20-1; d_call: .; cdr3_nt: TGCAGTGCTAGAGATCTGGCAGGGTATTCCCCAGATACGCAGTATTTT; cdr3_aa: CSARDLAGYSPDTQYF
j_call: TRBJ1-4; clone_size: .; v_call: TRBV12-5; d_call: .; cdr3_nt: TGTGCTAGTGGTTTGCTTGTAGGTTTGGGGCAGGTAAATGAAAAACTGTTTTTT; cdr3_aa: CASGLLVGLGQVNEKLFF
j_call: TRBJ2-7; clone_size: once; v_call: TRBV7-9; d_call: TRBD2; cdr3_nt: TGTGCCAGCATGCGGAGCGGGGGTCCCTACGAGCAGTACTTC; cdr3_aa: CASMRSGGPYEQYF
j_call: TRBJ1-5; clone_size: .; v_call: TRBV20-1; d_call: .; cdr3_nt: TGCAGTGCTAGAGTGGGCAGAAATAGCAATCAGCCCCAGCATTTT; cdr3_aa: CSARVGRNSNQPQHF
j_call: TRBJ1-1; clone_size: .; v_call: TRBV30; d_call: .; cdr3_nt: TGTGCCTGGGAGAGGATGGAGAACACTGAAGCTTTCTTT; cdr3_aa: CAWERMENTEAFF
j_call: TRBJ2-1; clone_size: .; v_call: TRBV3-1; d_call: .; cdr3_nt: TGTGCCAGCAGCCAAGATATGGTCAGCGGAAATGAGCAGTTCTTC; cdr3_aa: CASSQDMVSGNEQFF
j_call: TRBJ2-1; clone_size: .; v_call: TRBV14; d_call: .; cdr3_nt: TGTGCCAGCAGCCAAGATAGCGTCAATGAGCAGTTCTTC; cdr3_aa: CASSQDSVNEQFF
j_call: TRBJ2-3; clone_size: .; v_call: TRBV20-1; d_call: .; cdr3_nt: TGCAGTGCTAGAGTTCCGGGCCCAGATACGCAGTATTTT; cdr3_aa: CSARVPGPDTQYF
j_call: TRBJ1-2; clone_size: .; v_call: TRBV14; d_call: .; cdr3_nt: TGTGCCAGCAGCCAAGAGGGCACAGCTTGGGGATATGGCTACACCTTC; cdr3_aa: CASSQEGTAWGYGYTF
j_call: TRBJ1-6; clone_size: .; v_call: TRBV12-3/TRBV12-4; d_call: .; cdr3_nt: TGTGCCAGCAGTTTCCAGCGTAATTCACCCCTCCACTTT; cdr3_aa: CASSFQRNSPLHF
j_call: TRBJ2-7; clone_size: few; v_call: TRBV20-1; d_call: TRBD2; cdr3_nt: TGCAGTGTAATGCTGGGTGGCGGGGGGGCTCTGGGCGAGCAGTACTTC; cdr3_aa: CSVMLGGGGALGEQYF
j_call: TRBJ2-3; clone_size: few; v_call: TRBV6-2/TRBV6-3; d_call: .; cdr3_nt: TGTGCCAGCAGTCACTTATTCCTCACAGATACGCAGTATTTT; cdr3_aa: CASSHLFLTDTQYF
j_call: TRBJ2-7; clone_size: once; v_call: TRBV19; d_call: TRBD1; cdr3_nt: TGTGTCAGTAGTACGACAGGGGCCTACGAGCAGTACTTC; cdr3_aa: CVSSTTGAYEQYF
j_call: TRBJ2-7; clone_size: few; v_call: TRBV4-2; d_call: TRBD2; cdr3_nt: TGTGCCAGCAGCCAATCTCTAGCGGGAACCTACGAGCAGTACTTC; cdr3_aa: CASSQSLAGTYEQYF
j_call: TRBJ2-1; clone_size: few; v_call: TRBV6-2/TRBV6-3; d_call: .; cdr3_nt: TGTGCGGCAGAGACCTACAATGAGCAGTTCTTC; cdr3_aa: CAAETYNEQFF
j_call: TRBJ1-5; clone_size: few; v_call: TRBV6-1; d_call: TRBD1; cdr3_nt: TGTGCCAGCAGTGAGGGGACAGGGGGTTGGTATCAGCCCCAGCATTTT; cdr3_aa: CASSEGTGGWYQPQHF
j_call: TRBJ1-5; clone_size: few; v_call: TRBV29-1; d_call: .; cdr3_nt: TGCAGCGTCACTATTGGGGGGGGCAGAGATCAGCCCCAGCATTTT; cdr3_aa: CSVTIGGGRDQPQHF
j_call: TRBJ2-5; clone_size: few; v_call: TRBV2; d_call: TRBD2; cdr3_nt: TGTGCCAACCTAGGGAGGGACCAAGAGACCCAGTACTTC; cdr3_aa: CANLGRDQETQYF
j_call: TRBJ2-1; clone_size: few; v_call: TRBV11-2; d_call: .; cdr3_nt: TGTGCCAGCAGCTCCCCGGGACGGGAGCAGTTCTTC; cdr3_aa: CASSSPGREQFF
j_call: TRBJ1-2; clone_size: many; v_call: TRBV12-3/TRBV12-4; d_call: .; cdr3_nt: TGTGCCAGCCGCAGAGGCTATGGCTACACCTTC; cdr3_aa: CASRRGYGYTF